This T cell receptor (beta chain) was profiled in a study of shared clonotypes between healthy human individuals. Execution of the assay was at deep level. Profiling relied on immunoSEQ multiplex PCR, and the TCRdb table lists in-frame clones only, not all of them. Of roughly 2,500,000 clones in the sample, 80% to 95% were seen once. Study-wide findings and caveats: Among donors, clonotype sharing was expected to be affected by sequencing depth. The study generally estimated greater richness for naive than memory subsets. When compared with the clonotypes that were shared by all four sorted-subset donors, the non-shared clonotypes turned out to have lower generation probabilities.

Turning to this clone: Its antigen is not identified.

This CDR3 has 13 amino acids. V lost 7 bases to trimming and J lost 3 bases, with 13 bases between them. The germline CDR1 and CDR2 sequences are MGHDK and SYGVNS. This sequence originates from a man between 18 and 35 years old in good health. Some clones in this sample may be carry-over from other donors' samples. The V and J genes are TRBV25-1 and TRBJ2-7; D call uncertain. Sequences were obtained from naive CD4+ T cells from PBMCs. Subset of the sample: CD45RA+ positively selected. CDR3 nucleotides: TGTGCCAGCACCGGAGCCGGATTCTACGAGCAGTACTTC. Its protein product is CASTGAGFYEQYF.